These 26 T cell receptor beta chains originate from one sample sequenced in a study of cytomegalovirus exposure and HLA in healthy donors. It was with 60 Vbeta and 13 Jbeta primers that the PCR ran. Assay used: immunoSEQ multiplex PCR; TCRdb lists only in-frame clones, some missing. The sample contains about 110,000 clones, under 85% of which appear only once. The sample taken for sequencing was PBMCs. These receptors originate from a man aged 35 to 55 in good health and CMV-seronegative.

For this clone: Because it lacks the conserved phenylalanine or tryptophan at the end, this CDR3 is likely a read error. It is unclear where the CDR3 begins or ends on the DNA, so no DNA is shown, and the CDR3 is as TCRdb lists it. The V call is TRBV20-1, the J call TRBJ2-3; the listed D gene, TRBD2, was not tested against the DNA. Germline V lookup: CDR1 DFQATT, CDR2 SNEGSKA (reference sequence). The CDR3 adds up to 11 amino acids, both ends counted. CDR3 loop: CSASPLSGPSG.

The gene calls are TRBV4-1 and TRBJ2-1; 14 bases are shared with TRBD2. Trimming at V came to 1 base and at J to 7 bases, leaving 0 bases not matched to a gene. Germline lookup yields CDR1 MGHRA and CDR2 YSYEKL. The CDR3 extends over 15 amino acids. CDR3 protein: CASSQGLAGGNEQFF. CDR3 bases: TGCGCCAGCAGCCAAGGACTAGCGGGGGGGAATGAGCAGTTCTTC.

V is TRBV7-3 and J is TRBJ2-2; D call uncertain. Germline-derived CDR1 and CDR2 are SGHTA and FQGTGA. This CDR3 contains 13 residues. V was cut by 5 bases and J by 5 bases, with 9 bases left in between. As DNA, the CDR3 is TGTGCCAGCAGCATCTTAGATACCGGGGAGCTGTTTTTT. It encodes CASSILDTGELFF.

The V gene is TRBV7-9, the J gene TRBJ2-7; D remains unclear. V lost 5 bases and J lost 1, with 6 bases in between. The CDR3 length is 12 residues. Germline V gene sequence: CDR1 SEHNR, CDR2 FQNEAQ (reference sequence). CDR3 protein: CASSPQSYEQYF. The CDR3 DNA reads TGTGCCAGCAGCCCCCAGTCCTACGAGCAGTACTTC.

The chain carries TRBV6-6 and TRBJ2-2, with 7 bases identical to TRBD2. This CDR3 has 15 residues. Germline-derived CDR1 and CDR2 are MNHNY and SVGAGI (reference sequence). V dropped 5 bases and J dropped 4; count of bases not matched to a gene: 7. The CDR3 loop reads CASSDPSGGTGELFF. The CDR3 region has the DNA TGTGCCAGCAGTGACCCTTCGGGGGGCACCGGGGAGCTGTTTTTT.

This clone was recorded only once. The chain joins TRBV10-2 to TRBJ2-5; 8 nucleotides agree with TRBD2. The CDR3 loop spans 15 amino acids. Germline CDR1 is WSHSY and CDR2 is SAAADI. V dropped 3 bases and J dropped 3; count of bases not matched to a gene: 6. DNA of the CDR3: TGCGCCAGCAGTGATGCCAGCGGGGGCGAAGAGACCCAGTACTTC. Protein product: CASSDASGGEETQYF.

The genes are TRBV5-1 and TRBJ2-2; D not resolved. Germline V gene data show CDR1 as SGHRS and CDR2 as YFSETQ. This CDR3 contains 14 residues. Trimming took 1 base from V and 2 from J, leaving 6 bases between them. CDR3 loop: CASSLQTNTGELFF. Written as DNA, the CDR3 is TGCGCCAGCAGCTTGCAGACAAACACCGGGGAGCTGTTTTTT. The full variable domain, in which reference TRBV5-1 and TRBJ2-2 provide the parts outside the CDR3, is KAGVTQTPRYLIKTRGQQVTLSCSPISGHRSVSWYQQTPGQGLQFLFEYFSETQRNKGNFPGRFSGRQFSNSRSEMNVSTLELGDSALYLCASSLQTNTGELFFGEGSRLTVL.

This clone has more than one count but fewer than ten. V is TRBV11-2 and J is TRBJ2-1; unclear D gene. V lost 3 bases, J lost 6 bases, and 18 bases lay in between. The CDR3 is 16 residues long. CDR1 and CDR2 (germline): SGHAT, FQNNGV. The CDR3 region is CASSFRLLTFANEQFF. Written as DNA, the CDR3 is TGTGCCAGCAGCTTCCGACTCCTCACTTTCGCCAATGAGCAGTTCTTC.

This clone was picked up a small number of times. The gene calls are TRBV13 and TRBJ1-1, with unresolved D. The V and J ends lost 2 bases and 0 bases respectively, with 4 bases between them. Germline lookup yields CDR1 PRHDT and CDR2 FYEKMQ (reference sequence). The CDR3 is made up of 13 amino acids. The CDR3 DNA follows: TGTGCCAGCAGCTTACAGTTGAACACTGAAGCTTTCTTT. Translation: CASSLQLNTEAFF.

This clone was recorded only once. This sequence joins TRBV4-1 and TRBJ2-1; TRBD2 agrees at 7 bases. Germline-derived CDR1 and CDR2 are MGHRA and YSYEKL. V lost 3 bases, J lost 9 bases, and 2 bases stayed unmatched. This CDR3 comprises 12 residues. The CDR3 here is CASSHWEGEQFF. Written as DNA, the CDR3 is TGCGCCAGCAGCCATTGGGAGGGTGAGCAGTTCTTC.

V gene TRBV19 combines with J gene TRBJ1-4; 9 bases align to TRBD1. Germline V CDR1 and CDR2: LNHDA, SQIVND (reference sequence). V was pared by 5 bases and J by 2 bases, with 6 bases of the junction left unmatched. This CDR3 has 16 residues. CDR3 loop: CASSSTGGRTNEKLFF. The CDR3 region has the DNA TGTGCCAGTAGTTCCACAGGGGGCAGGACTAATGAAAAACTGTTTTTT.

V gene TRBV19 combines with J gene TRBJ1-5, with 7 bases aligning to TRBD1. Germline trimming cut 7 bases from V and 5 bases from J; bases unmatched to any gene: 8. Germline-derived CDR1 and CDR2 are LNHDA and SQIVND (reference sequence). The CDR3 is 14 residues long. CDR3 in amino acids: CASTRDSSYQPQHF. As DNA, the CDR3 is TGTGCCAGTACGAGGGACAGTTCTTATCAGCCCCAGCATTTT. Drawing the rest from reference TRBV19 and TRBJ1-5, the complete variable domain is DGGITQSPKYLFRKEGQNVTLSCEQNLNHDAMYWYRQDPGQGLRLIYYSQIVNDFQKGDIAEGYSVSREKKESFPLTVTSAQKNPTAFYLCASTRDSSYQPQHFGDGTRLSIL.

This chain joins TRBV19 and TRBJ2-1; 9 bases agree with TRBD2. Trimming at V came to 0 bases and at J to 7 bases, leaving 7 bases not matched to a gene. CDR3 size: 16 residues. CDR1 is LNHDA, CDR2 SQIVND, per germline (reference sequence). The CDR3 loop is CASSIEGGGAVNEQFF. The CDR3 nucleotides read TGTGCCAGTAGTATAGAAGGCGGGGGGGCCGTAAATGAGCAGTTCTTC.

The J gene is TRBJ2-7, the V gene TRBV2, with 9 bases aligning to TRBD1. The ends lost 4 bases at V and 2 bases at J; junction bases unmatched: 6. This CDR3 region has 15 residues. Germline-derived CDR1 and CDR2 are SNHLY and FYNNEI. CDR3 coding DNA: TGTGCCAGCAGTGCCTCCGGGACAGGGACCTACGAGCAGTACTTC. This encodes CASSASGTGTYEQYF.

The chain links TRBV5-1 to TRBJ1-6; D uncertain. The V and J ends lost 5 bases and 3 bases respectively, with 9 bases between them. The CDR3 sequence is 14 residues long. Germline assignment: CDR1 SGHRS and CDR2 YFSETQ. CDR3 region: CASSPGNYNSPLHF. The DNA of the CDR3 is TGCGCCAGCAGTCCGGGGAACTATAATTCACCCCTCCACTTT.

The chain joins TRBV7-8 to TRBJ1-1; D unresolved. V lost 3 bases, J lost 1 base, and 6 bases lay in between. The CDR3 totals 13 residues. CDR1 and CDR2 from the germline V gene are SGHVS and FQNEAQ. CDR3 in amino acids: CASSFEENTEAFF. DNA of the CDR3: TGTGCCAGCAGCTTCGAGGAGAACACTGAAGCTTTCTTT.

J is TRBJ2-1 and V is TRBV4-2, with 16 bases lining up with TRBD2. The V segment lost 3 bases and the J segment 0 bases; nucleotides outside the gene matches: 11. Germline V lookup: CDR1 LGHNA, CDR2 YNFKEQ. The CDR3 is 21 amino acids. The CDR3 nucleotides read TGTGCCAGCAGCCACACCCAGGGGACTAGCGGGGGGGCGAGCTCCTACAATGAGCAGTTCTTC. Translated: CASSHTQGTSGGASSYNEQFF.

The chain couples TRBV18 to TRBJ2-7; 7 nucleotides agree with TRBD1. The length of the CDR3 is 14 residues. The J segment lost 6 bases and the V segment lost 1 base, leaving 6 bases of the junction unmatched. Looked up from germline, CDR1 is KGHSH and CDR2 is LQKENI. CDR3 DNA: TGTGCCAGCTCACCACTTAGCACAGGGGTCGAGCAGTACTTC. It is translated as CASSPLSTGVEQYF.

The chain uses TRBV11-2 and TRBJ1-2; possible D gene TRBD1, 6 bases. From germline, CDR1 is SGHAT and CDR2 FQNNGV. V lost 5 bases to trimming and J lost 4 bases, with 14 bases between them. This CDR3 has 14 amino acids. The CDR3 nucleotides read TGTGCCAGCAGCCCTGGGCAGGGGAGCTATGGCTACACCTTC. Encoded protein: CASSPGQGSYGYTF.

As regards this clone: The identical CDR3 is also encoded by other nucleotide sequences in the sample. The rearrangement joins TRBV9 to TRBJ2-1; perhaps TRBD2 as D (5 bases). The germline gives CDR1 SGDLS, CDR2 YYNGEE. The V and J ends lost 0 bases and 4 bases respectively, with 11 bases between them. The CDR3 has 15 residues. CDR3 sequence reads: CASSVEGTGYNEQFF. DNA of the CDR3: TGTGCCAGCAGCGTAGAGGGCACGGGGTACAATGAGCAGTTCTTC.

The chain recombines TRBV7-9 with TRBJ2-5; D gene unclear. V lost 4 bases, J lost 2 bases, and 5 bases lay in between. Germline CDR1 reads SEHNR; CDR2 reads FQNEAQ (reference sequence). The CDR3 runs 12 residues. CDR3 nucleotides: TGTGCCAGCAGCTCCCCGCAAGAGACCCAGTACTTC. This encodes CASSSPQETQYF.

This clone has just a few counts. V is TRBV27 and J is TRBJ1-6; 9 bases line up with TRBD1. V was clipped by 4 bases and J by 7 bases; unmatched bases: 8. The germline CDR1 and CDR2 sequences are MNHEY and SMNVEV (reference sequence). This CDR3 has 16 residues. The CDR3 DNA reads TGTGCCAGCAGTTATGACCCGGGACAGGGAAATTCACCCCTCCACTTT. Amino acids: CASSYDPGQGNSPLHF.

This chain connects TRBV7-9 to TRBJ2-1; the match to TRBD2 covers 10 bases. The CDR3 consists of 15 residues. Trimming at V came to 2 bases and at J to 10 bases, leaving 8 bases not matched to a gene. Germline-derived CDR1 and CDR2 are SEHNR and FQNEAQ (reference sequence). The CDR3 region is CASSLNSGGAPEQFF. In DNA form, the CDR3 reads TGTGCCAGCAGCTTAAACAGCGGGGGGGCACCAGAGCAGTTCTTC.

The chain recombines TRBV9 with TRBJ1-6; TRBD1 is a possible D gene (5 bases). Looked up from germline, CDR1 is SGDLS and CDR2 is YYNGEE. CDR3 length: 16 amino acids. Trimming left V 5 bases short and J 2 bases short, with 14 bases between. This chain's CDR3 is CASSLRDLPYNSPLHF. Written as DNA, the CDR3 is TGTGCCAGCAGTCTCAGGGATCTCCCCTATAATTCACCCCTCCACTTT. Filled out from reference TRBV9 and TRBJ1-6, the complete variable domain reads DSGVTQTPKHLITATGQRVTLRCSPRSGDLSVYWYQQSLDQGLQFLIQYYNGEERAKGNILERFSAQQFPDLHSELNLSSLELGDSALYFCASSLRDLPYNSPLHFGNGTRLTVT.

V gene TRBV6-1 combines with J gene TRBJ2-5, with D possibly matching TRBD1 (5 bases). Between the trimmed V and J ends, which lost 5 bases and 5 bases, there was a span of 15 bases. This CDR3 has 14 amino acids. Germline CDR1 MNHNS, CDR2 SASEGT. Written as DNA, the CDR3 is TGTGCCAGCAGTATGCAGGGCACCTGGGAGACCCAGTACTTC. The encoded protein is CASSMQGTWETQYF.

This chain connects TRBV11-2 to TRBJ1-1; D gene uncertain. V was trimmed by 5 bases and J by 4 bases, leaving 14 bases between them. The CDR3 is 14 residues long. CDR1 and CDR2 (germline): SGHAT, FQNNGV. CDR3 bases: TGTGCCAGCAGCCCCCAACTCGAGGGCACTGAAGCTTTCTTT. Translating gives CASSPQLEGTEAFF. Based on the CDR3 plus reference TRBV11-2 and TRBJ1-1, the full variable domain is EAGVAQSPRYKIIEKRQSVAFWCNPISGHATLYWYQQILGQGPKLLIQFQNNGVVDDSQLPKDRFSAERLKGVDSTLKIQPAKLEDSAVYLCASSPQLEGTEAFFGQGTRLTVV.